The source of this T cell receptor (beta chain) is a study of blood T cell repertoires in COVID-19. For the study at large: COVID-19 samples collected from the United States, Italy and Spain covered acute and convalescent phases. T cells, B-cell-depleted T cells, or PBMCs supplied cDNA or gDNA.

Profiled with immunoSEQ multiplex PCR; TCRdb holds only in-frame clones, not every one. Here the sample spans over 150,000 clones, 70% to 90% being singletons. V gave up 0 bases and J gave up 5 bases, with 13 bases separating them. Germline V gene data show CDR1 as SGHAT and CDR2 as FQNNGV. The CDR3 spans 15 residues. This TCR was recovered from a man between 45 and 60 years old who had recovered from COVID-19. The sequenced sample consisted of peripheral blood. The chain recombines TRBV11-2 with TRBJ1-1; the D is unclear. The CDR3 DNA reads as TGTGCCAGCAGCTTAGAACCCACCACTGAGACTGAAGCTTTCTTT. Translating it yields CASSLEPTTETEAFF.